Each of the 15 T cell receptor beta chains below was sequenced from the same sample in a study of PD-L1 blockade in urothelial cancer. Noted time point: peripheral blood 6 weeks after treatment start. The data were produced by immunoSEQ multiplex PCR, yet TCRdb's version contains in-frame clones alone and is incomplete. This sample has about 120,000 clones, with around 86% found just once. Sequencing used PBMCs, obtained around atezolizumab (anti-PD-L1) treatment. The receptors shown here come from a man aged 45-65 years with urothelial cancer.

The V and J genes are TRBV28 and TRBJ2-7; 11 nucleotides line up with TRBD1. Trimming at V came to 7 bases and at J to 5 bases, leaving 10 bases not matched to a gene. The CDR3 runs 15 residues. Germline assignment: CDR1 MDHEN and CDR2 SYDVKM. The CDR3 is CASNSQGQGAHEQYF. CDR3 coding DNA: TGTGCCAGCAACAGCCAAGGACAGGGGGCCCACGAGCAGTACTTC.

The V and J genes are TRBV28 and TRBJ2-1; D not resolved. Germline CDR1 and CDR2: MDHEN and SYDVKM. The CDR3 length is 16 residues. V shed 3 bases and J shed 0 bases, with 12 bases lying between them. For the CDR3, the DNA is TGTGCCAGCAGTTTTCTACTCCCCATCTCCTACAATGAGCAGTTCTTC. The encoded protein is CASSFLLPISYNEQFF.

The chain recombines TRBV5-1 with TRBJ2-2, with TRBD1 matching over 10 bases. Trimming cost V 4 bases and J 6 bases; bases outside gene matches: 6. CDR1 SGHRS and CDR2 YFSETQ come from the germline V gene. The CDR3 length is 15 residues. The DNA for the CDR3 is TGCGCCAGCAGCGCGGGACAGGGGAGCGCCGGGGAGCTGTTTTTT. This gives the protein CASSAGQGSAGELFF.

V and J are TRBV2 and TRBJ2-3; tentatively, D is TRBD2 (5 bases). Germline V CDR1 and CDR2: SNHLY, FYNNEI. Trimming removed 7 bases from V and 1 base from J, with 9 bases in between. The CDR3 covers 13 residues. The CDR3 nucleotides are TGTGCCAGCATCGGAGGTGGCACAGATACGCAGTATTTT. Protein product: CASIGGGTDTQYF. The full variable domain, its missing parts supplied by reference TRBV2 and TRBJ2-3, is EPEVTQTPSHQVTQMGQEVILRCVPISNHLYFYWYRQILGQKVEFLVSFYNNEISEKSEIFDDQFSVERPDGSNFTLKIRSTKLEDSAMYFCASIGGGTDTQYFGPGTRLTVL.

V gene TRBV19 combines with J gene TRBJ2-4, with no clear D. CDR1 is LNHDA and CDR2 is SQIVND in the germline V gene (reference sequence). CDR3 length: 13 amino acids. V was clipped by 4 bases and J by 4 bases, with 8 bases between them. The CDR3 DNA reads as TGTGCCAGTAGTAAGCAGGAAAAAAACATTCAGTACTTC. Translation: CASSKQEKNIQYF. Based on the CDR3 plus reference TRBV19 and TRBJ2-4, the full variable domain is DGGITQSPKYLFRKEGQNVTLSCEQNLNHDAMYWYRQDPGQGLRLIYYSQIVNDFQKGDIAEGYSVSREKKESFPLTVTSAQKNPTAFYLCASSKQEKNIQYFGAGTRLSVL.

In nucleotides, the CDR3 is TGTGCCTGGAGTGGGACAGTCTGGACTCAAAGGGGCTACACCTTC. Translating it yields CAWSGTVWTQRGYTF. The V call is TRBV30, the J call TRBJ1-2; tentatively, D is TRBD1 (6 bases). CDR3 length: 15 amino acids. The V gene's germline CDR1 is GTSNPN and CDR2 SVGIG (reference sequence). With 1 base removed from V and 8 bases from J, the gap between germline ends came to 20 bases.

The chain uses TRBV19 and TRBJ2-3; TRBD2 agrees at 9 bases. V lost 3 bases to trimming and J lost 4 bases; unmatched junction nucleotides: 5. CDR3 length equals 15 residues. Germline assignment: CDR1 LNHDA and CDR2 SQIVND (reference sequence). The CDR3 DNA follows: TGTGCCAGTAGTATGTGGCGGGAGGGGGCAGATACGCAGTATTTT. It translates to CASSMWREGADTQYF.

The chain has TRBV28 and TRBJ1-2, with D perhaps TRBD1 (5 bases). The germline V gene has CDR1 MDHEN and CDR2 SYDVKM. The CDR3 has 13 amino acids. V was shortened by 4 bases and J by 8 bases, with 14 bases between the two germline ends. In DNA, the CDR3 is TGTGCCAGCAGTTCAGCAGGGTTTCCGGGCTACACCTTC. Its protein product is CASSSAGFPGYTF.

As regards this clone: The same CDR3 can be traced to other DNA sequences in this sample. The chain combines TRBV18 with TRBJ1-5; 8 nucleotides line up with TRBD1. V was clipped by 3 bases and J by 4 bases; unmatched bases: 2. The CDR3 length is 14 residues. Looked up from germline, CDR1 is KGHSH and CDR2 is LQKENI. The CDR3 DNA reads TGTGCCAGCTCACCTGGACAGGGAAATCAGCCCCAGCATTTT. Its translation: CASSPGQGNQPQHF.

The V and J genes are TRBV7-9 and TRBJ1-1, with a possible D match to TRBD1 (5 bases). CDR3 length equals 13 residues. Trimming pared 5 bases from V and 1 base from J, leaving 8 bases between. Germline CDR1 is SEHNR and CDR2 is FQNEAQ (reference sequence). DNA for the CDR3: TGTGCCAGCAGCCCAACAGGGAACACTGAAGCTTTCTTT. Translating gives CASSPTGNTEAFF.

This chain joins TRBV7-3 and TRBJ2-3; 11 positions match TRBD2. The length of the CDR3 is 16 residues. From germline, CDR1 is SGHTA and CDR2 FQGTGA. V lost 0 bases to trimming and J lost 5 bases; unmatched junction nucleotides: 4. The CDR3 spells CASSLTGLAGGDTQYF. CDR3 in DNA: TGTGCCAGCAGCTTAACTGGCCTAGCGGGAGGAGATACGCAGTATTTT.

The V gene is TRBV7-9, the J gene TRBJ2-5; 8 positions match TRBD1. The ends lost 3 bases at V and 5 bases at J; junction bases unmatched: 8. Germline-derived CDR1 and CDR2 are SEHNR and FQNEAQ (reference sequence). The CDR3 length is 15 residues. Written as DNA, the CDR3 is TGTGCCAGCAGCTTTTCCAGGGGGCGGGTGGAGACCCAGTACTTC. Protein sequence: CASSFSRGRVETQYF.

This clone was seen a few times. V gene TRBV6-5 combines with J gene TRBJ1-6, with 11 bases aligning to TRBD1. The germline CDR1 and CDR2 sequences are MNHEY and SVGAGI. V shed 6 bases and J 5 bases; nucleotides not matched to a gene: 3. The CDR3 spans 15 residues. The CDR3 sequence: CASSRTGGHNSPLHF. The CDR3 DNA sequence: TGTGCCAGCAGCCGGACAGGGGGCCATAATTCACCCCTCCACTTT.

The rearrangement joins TRBV6-5 to TRBJ2-1; D ambiguous. Germline V gene sequence: CDR1 MNHEY, CDR2 SVGAGI. The CDR3 consists of 15 residues. Trimming stripped 5 bases from V and 1 base from J, with 12 bases between. The CDR3 DNA reads as TGTGCCAGCAGTCCCCGGCTAGTTTCCTACAATGAGCAGTTCTTC. Its protein product is CASSPRLVSYNEQFF.

This clone was detected a few times. The CDR3 coding sequence is TGTGCCAGCAGGGGACTAGCGGGGCTCTACGAGCAGTACTTC. Translation gives CASRGLAGLYEQYF. The chain carries TRBV28 and TRBJ2-7, with 13 positions matching TRBD2. The CDR3 consists of 14 residues. Germline loops: CDR1 MDHEN, CDR2 SYDVKM. Trimming removed 6 bases from V and 3 bases from J; junction bases left unmatched: 2. Combining the CDR3 with reference TRBV28 and TRBJ2-7 gives the whole variable domain DVKVTQSSRYLVKRTGEKVFLECVQDMDHENMFWYRQDPGLGLRLIYFSYDVKMKEKGDIPEGYSVSREKKERFSLILESASTNQTSMYLCASRGLAGLYEQYFGPGTRLTVT.